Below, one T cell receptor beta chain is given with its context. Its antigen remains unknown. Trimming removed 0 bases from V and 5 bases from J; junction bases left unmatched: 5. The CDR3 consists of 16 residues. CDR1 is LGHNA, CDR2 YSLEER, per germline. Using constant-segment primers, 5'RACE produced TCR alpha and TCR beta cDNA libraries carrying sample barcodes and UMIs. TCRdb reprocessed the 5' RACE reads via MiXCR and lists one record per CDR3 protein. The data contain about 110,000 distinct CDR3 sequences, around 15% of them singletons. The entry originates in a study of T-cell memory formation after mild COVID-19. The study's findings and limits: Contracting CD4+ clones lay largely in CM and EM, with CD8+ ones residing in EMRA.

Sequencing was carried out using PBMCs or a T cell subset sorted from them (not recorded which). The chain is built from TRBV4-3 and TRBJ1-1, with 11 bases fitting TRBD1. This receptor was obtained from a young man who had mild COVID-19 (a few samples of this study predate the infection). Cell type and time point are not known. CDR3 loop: CASSQDGTGGYTEAFF. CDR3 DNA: TGCGCCAGCAGCCAAGATGGGACAGGGGGTTATACTGAAGCTTTCTTT.